This note documents a single T cell receptor (beta chain) sequence. Its recognized antigen is unknown. Base qualities are not recorded, but no much larger clone differs from it by a single base. Libraries were constructed by multiplex PCR. Sequencing instrument: Illumina HiSeq 4000. TCR beta libraries were built with iRepertoire HTBI primers and Arm-PCR amplification of CDR3 regions. Gel purification was performed on PCR products prior to sequencing. As for the original processing: A total of 62 TRBV and 14 TRBJ segments were identified across samples and were used for gene usage analysis of CDR3 amino acid clonotypes. COPE and FqMerger were used to merge filtered high-quality paired reads into contigs. BLAST was used to align contigs to the IMGT TRBV, TRBD and TRBJ reference genes, and CDR3 was defined following IMGT. Clonotypes above 0.1% frequency were classified as highly expanded clones. Shannon entropy served as the measure of repertoire diversity, while the Gini coefficient captured V-J evenness. Clonotypes shared by more than one individual were considered public. In TCRdb, the public reads were trimmed at Q25 with fastp and aligned with MiXCR, with productive beta chains retained. Every CDR3 protein is listed once, alongside the most common genes and DNA of its rows. Clone size and V and J calls follow TCRdb, not the original study. This sample comprises hundreds of thousands of distinct CDR3 sequences, around 15% of them detected only once. Around a sixth of the sample goes to the ten largest clones.

CDR1 and CDR2 are drawn from the germline V gene (reference sequence): LGHDT, YNNKEL. At the junction V is shortened by 0 bases and J by 6 bases; bases outside the gene matches: 6. From the cysteine through the phenylalanine, the CDR3 covers 16 amino acids. The CDR3 DNA has 48 bases and is translated from base 1. This sample was included in a study of regulatory T cells in long-lasting Graves disease (dated by TCRdb to about 2021). With respect to the entire study: Newly diagnosed Graves' disease patients had taken antithyroid drugs for less than 3 months. Patients with persistent Graves' disease were compared with patients with newly diagnosed Graves' disease using TCR sequencing and RNA sequencing of peripheral blood. The study was conducted in China and was registered as a clinical trial. A total of around 35 samples underwent TCR sequencing: some 13 from persistent and roughly 20 from newly diagnosed Graves' disease patients.

General conclusions and limits of the study: Lower TCR Shannon entropy and fewer highly expanded clones were observed in persistent Graves' disease patients than in newly diagnosed patients, which suggested clonal expansion. Patients with persistent disease shared more public clonotypes (about 2,700) than newly diagnosed patients did (approximately 990). Persistent disease showed preferential use of TRBV28, TRBJ1-2 and TRBJ2-5, whereas newly diagnosed disease favored TRBV20-1 and TRBJ2-1. Only the TCR beta chain was sequenced and analyzed. Peripheral blood alone was examined, since thyroid tissue, which constituted the primary lesion, could not be accessed. As a limitation, the authors acknowledged that the small sample size may reduce accuracy.

According to the study, the label for this sample's time point signals: newly diagnosed GD, antithyroid drugs for less than 3 months. RNA was extracted from PBMCs in TRIzol for both TCR sequencing and RNA sequencing. Graves' disease was diagnosed according to American Thyroid Association guidelines. Patients for the study were recruited at an endocrinology department in Xi'an, China. Each patient gave approximately 10 milliliters of peripheral blood, collected in an EDTA anticoagulant tube. Ficoll Paque Plus density gradient separation was used to isolate PBMCs, and no further T cell sorting was performed. RNA quality was checked with an Agilent 2100 Bioanalyzer and agarose gel, and concentration with a NanoDrop 2000. This sample was also put to use in a study of T cells in Graves' hyperthyroidism and ophthalmopathy. As that second paper reports: Graves' hyperthyroidism was defined as stable when no progression to ophthalmopathy occurred over 18 months of follow-up. Hyperthyroidism patients were aged 18 to 65 years and newly diagnosed, with disease duration of less than 2 months. Patients with uncontrolled infections, other autoimmune diseases, pregnancy or lactation were excluded. Clinical symptoms, serum thyroxine and TRAb, thyroid ultrasound, and orbital computed tomography formed the basis for the diagnoses. A first-round RT-PCR of the TCR CDR3 used the HTBI primer set with the Qiagen OneStep RT-PCR kit. Most expanded thyroid clonotypes (frequency above 0.001) were also detected in blood, suggesting blood repertoires may reflect thyroid immune responses. Ophthalmopathy was separated from stable hyperthyroidism by a 13 V-J signature model, with 85% to 90% sensitivity and about 81% specificity obtained in cross-validation and 80%/75% obtained in testing. In validation, the model predicted progression to ophthalmopathy with 60% to 71% sensitivity and approximately 74% specificity, a median of 6.5 months before onset. TCR V-J signatures able to tell the groups apart were searched for in a discovery cohort of 90 to 100 patients, of whom fewer than 45 had Graves' ophthalmopathy and 57 had stable Graves' hyperthyroidism. An independent validation cohort of 18 to 20 hyperthyroidism patients and over 15 patients who later progressed to ophthalmopathy tested prospective prediction of ophthalmopathy. For training and testing, the 100 or so patients in the discovery cohort were randomly divided in a 7:3 ratio. The study also compared thyroid tissue and blood T-cell repertoires from more than five Graves' hyperthyroidism patients. Once sampling was done, hyperthyroidism patients were given methimazole at a starting dose of 30 mg daily, whereas ophthalmopathy patients were given high-dose intravenous methylprednisolone. Libraries were constructed in a second round of multiplex PCR, after which size selection and purification were carried out. Paired-end sequencing of the libraries was performed with 100 bp reads on an Illumina HiSeq2000. SOAPnuke was used to process the raw data, with reads discarded if the reads contained adapters or uncalled bases, had a mean Phred below 15, or lacked an exact constant-primer or identifier match. High-quality paired reads were merged with COPE v1.2.5, and unique nucleotide sequences were defined as clonotypes. Clonotypes were aligned to IMGT TRBV, TRBD and TRBJ reference segments using MiTCR v1.1. The analysis included only V-J combinations with a frequency above 0.0001, which together covered over 98% of the repertoires. A TCS score was defined as the ratio of F50 (clonal expansion) to E x V (chaos), with BLOSUM62-based TCRdist applied between CDR3 peptides within each V-J. Welch's t-statistics and random forest reduced 450 to 600 V-J features to some 14, which were used in a naive Bayes classifier (R e1071). No statistical method was used to set the sample size in advance, and investigators knew the group allocation. The paper describes TCR Vbeta CDR3 sequencing of more than 120 peripheral blood samples, made up of roughly 40 ophthalmopathy patients, roughly 72 hyperthyroidism patients and 17 progressor patients.

The sequences come from peripheral blood mononuclear cells (PBMCs), collected at new diagnosis, from a patient treated with antithyroid drugs. The chain is made from TRBV3-1 and TRBJ2-1, with 9 bases aligning to TRBD2. This clonotype originated in a woman in her 30s with Graves disease. Donor details come from another sample of the same person, matched by shared clones. The CDR3 sequence is CASSQDLSSGTNEQFF. The nucleotide sequence is given as TGTGCCAGCAGCCAAGATTTGTCTAGCGGGACCAATGAGCAGTTCTTC.